The clone carrying this TCR beta chain was recorded a few times. These data originate in a study of sequential checkpoint blockade in melanoma. Treatment given: randomized to nivolumab then ipilimumab (arm A) or the reverse (arm B). Sorted cells were live CD3+CD8+, lacking CD19 and CD56, from PBMCs. The CDR3 has 13 amino acids. Trimming shortened V by 6 bases and J by 3 bases, and 15 bases separated the two germline ends. Germline values: CDR1 SQVTM, CDR2 ANQGSEA. TCRdb's copy holds only in-frame clones and misses some; the assay was immunoSEQ multiplex PCR. The table has 7,000 to 9,500 clones, around three fifths seen once.

The rearrangement joins TRBV29-1 to TRBJ2-7, with D perhaps matching TRBD1 (6 bases). This receptor was taken from a human donor with melanoma. The starting material was CD8+ T cells sorted from blood (inferred from file names), obtained from a patient given nivolumab and ipilimumab in sequence. CDR3 protein: CSVGATGDYEQYF. CDR3 nucleotide sequence: TGCAGCGTGGGGGCGACTGGGGACTACGAGCAGTACTTC.